The rows below give T cell receptor beta chains drawn from one sample of a study of shared clonotypes between healthy human individuals. TCRdb's table, derived via immunoSEQ multiplex PCR, lists solely in-frame clones and lacks some. This table has about 610,000 clones, roughly 95% appearing once. Specimen: naive CD8+ T cells sorted from blood. The receptors stem from a woman in her twenties or thirties in good health. Each CDR3 is given with its conserved first and last residue. D genes are given only for firm matches. Rows give clone size only sometimes, using once, few, many, or a class for an expanded clone.

clone_size: -; d_call: -; v_call: TRBV28; j_call: TRBJ2-7; cdr3_nt: TGTGCCAGCAGTTCCAACGTGGCAGGGCTCTACGAGCAGTACTTC; cdr3_aa: CASSSNVAGLYEQYF
clone_size: -; d_call: -; v_call: TRBV4-2; j_call: TRBJ2-1; cdr3_nt: TGTGCCAGCAGCCAGGGCCTAAGACGATACAATGAGCAGTTCTTC; cdr3_aa: CASSQGLRRYNEQFF
clone_size: once; d_call: -; v_call: TRBV5-4; j_call: TRBJ1-2; cdr3_nt: TGTGCCAGCAGCTTTGGCAGCAATGGCTACACCTTC; cdr3_aa: CASSFGSNGYTF
clone_size: -; d_call: TRBD1; v_call: TRBV29-1; j_call: TRBJ1-1; cdr3_nt: TGCAGCGTTGGACAGGGGGCGTATGCTTTCTTT; cdr3_aa: CSVGQGAYAFF
clone_size: -; d_call: TRBD2; v_call: TRBV6-6; j_call: TRBJ2-3; cdr3_nt: TGTGCCAGCACCTTAGCGGGAGGACCTAGCACAGATACGCAGTATTTT; cdr3_aa: CASTLAGGPSTDTQYF
clone_size: -; d_call: -; v_call: TRBV6-1; j_call: TRBJ1-5; cdr3_nt: TGTGCCAGCAGCCTCCGGGACAACAATCAGCCCCAGCATTTT; cdr3_aa: CASSLRDNNQPQHF
clone_size: -; d_call: -; v_call: TRBV28; j_call: TRBJ2-3; cdr3_nt: TGTGCCAGCAGTTCCCGGGATCTTCGGGATACGCAGTATTTT; cdr3_aa: CASSSRDLRDTQYF
clone_size: -; d_call: -; v_call: TRBV6-1; j_call: TRBJ1-5; cdr3_nt: TGTGCCAGCAGTGAATTACGGGGGCCTAGCAATCAGCCCCAGCATTTT; cdr3_aa: CASSELRGPSNQPQHF
clone_size: -; d_call: -; v_call: TRBV15; j_call: TRBJ1-3; cdr3_nt: TGTGCCACCCGGGCCCACAGGGAGGGAACTGGAAACACCATATATTTT; cdr3_aa: CATRAHREGTGNTIYF
clone_size: -; d_call: -; v_call: TRBV28; j_call: TRBJ2-5; cdr3_nt: TGTGCCAGCAGTTTGACCCACCAAGAGACCCAGTACTTC; cdr3_aa: CASSLTHQETQYF
clone_size: -; d_call: TRBD2; v_call: TRBV27; j_call: TRBJ2-1; cdr3_nt: TGTGCCAGCAGTACCTCAGCGGGACCAGTAACCCATGAGCAGTTCTTC; cdr3_aa: CASSTSAGPVTHEQFF
clone_size: -; d_call: -; v_call: TRBV29-1; j_call: TRBJ2-7; cdr3_nt: TGCAGCGTGCTTTCGGACGAGCAGTACTTC; cdr3_aa: CSVLSDEQYF
clone_size: -; d_call: -; v_call: TRBV10-2; j_call: TRBJ1-4; cdr3_nt: TGCGCCAGCAGTGAGTGGGGGGCGCCTTCAACTAATGAAAAACTGTTTTTT; cdr3_aa: CASSEWGAPSTNEKLFF
clone_size: once; d_call: -; v_call: TRBV11-1; j_call: TRBJ2-7; cdr3_nt: TGTGCCAGCAGCTTAGACCTGACCGTGGAACAGGGCTCGTACGAGCAGTACTTC; cdr3_aa: CASSLDLTVEQGSYEQYF
clone_size: -; d_call: -; v_call: TRBV27; j_call: TRBJ2-3; cdr3_nt: TGTGCCAGCAGTGAGGGAGCTAACACAGATACGCAGTATTTT; cdr3_aa: CASSEGANTDTQYF
clone_size: -; d_call: -; v_call: TRBV11-2; j_call: TRBJ2-7; cdr3_nt: TGTGCCAGCAGCCGACAGGCAGTATACGAGCAGTACTTC; cdr3_aa: CASSRQAVYEQYF
clone_size: -; d_call: -; v_call: TRBV10-2; j_call: TRBJ1-5; cdr3_nt: TGCGCCAGCGCAGGGGATAGCAATCAGCCCCAGCATTTT; cdr3_aa: CASAGDSNQPQHF